This T cell receptor beta chain was documented in a study of PD-1 blockade in classical Hodgkin lymphoma. As for time point: cycle 4 day 1 (C4D1), after 6 weeks of nivolumab. In every patient, relapse followed autologous stem cell transplantation, while exposure to brentuximab vedotin differed. The germline V gene encodes CDR1 ENHRY and CDR2 SYGVKD. V gave up 6 bases and J gave up 3 bases; unmatched junction bases: 4. This CDR3 has 13 residues. Measured with immunoSEQ multiplex PCR; TCRdb has only the in-frame clones, and not every one. The sample includes 80,000 to 100,000 clones, around 93% seen only once; the top ten take roughly 2%.

This receptor was identified in a human donor with classical Hodgkin lymphoma. The source material was peripheral blood mononuclear cells (PBMCs), sampled before the fourth cycle of nivolumab. The chain combines TRBV10-3 with TRBJ2-7, with 8 bases aligning to TRBD1. The CDR3 bases are TGTGCCATCAGACAGGGGGGTAACTACGAGCAGTACTTC. As protein: CAIRQGGNYEQYF.